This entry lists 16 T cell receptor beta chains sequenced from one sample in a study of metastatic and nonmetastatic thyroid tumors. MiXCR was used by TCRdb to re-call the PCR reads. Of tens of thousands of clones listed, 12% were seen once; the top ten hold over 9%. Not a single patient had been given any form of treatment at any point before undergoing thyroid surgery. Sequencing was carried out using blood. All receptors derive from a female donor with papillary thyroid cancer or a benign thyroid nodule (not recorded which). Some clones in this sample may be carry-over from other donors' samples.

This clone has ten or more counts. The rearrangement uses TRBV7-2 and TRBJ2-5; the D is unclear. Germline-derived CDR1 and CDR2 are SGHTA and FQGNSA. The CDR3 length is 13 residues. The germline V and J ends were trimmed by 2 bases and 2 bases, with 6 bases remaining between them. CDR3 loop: CASSLWQQETQYF. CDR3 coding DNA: TGTGCCAGCAGCTTATGGCAGCAAGAGACCCAGTACTTC.

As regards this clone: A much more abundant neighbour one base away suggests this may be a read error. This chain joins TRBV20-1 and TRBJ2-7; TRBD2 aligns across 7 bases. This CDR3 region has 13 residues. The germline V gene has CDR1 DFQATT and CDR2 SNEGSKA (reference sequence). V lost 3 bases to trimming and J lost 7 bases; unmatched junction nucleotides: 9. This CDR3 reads CSASSRLGGEQYF. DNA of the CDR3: TGCAGTGCTAGCTCGCGGCTGGGGGGGGAGCAGTACTTC.

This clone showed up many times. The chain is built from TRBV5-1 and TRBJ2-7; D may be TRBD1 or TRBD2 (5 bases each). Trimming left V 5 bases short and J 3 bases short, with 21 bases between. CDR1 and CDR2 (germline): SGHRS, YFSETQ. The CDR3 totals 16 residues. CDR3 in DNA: TGCGCCAGCAGTTCCCATTCTGGGGGATCTGGCTACGAGCAGTACTTC. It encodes CASSSHSGGSGYEQYF. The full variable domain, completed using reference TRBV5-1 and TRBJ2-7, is KAGVTQTPRYLIKTRGQQVTLSCSPISGHRSVSWYQQTPGQGLQFLFEYFSETQRNKGNFPGRFSGRQFSNSRSEMNVSTLELGDSALYLCASSSHSGGSGYEQYFGPGTRLTVT.

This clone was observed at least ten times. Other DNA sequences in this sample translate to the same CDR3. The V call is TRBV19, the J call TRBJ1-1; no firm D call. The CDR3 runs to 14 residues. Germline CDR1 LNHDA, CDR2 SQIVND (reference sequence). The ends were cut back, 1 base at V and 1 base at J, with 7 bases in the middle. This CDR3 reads CASSIGVTNTEAFF. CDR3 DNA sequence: TGTGCCAGTAGTATAGGAGTCACGAACACTGAAGCTTTCTTT.

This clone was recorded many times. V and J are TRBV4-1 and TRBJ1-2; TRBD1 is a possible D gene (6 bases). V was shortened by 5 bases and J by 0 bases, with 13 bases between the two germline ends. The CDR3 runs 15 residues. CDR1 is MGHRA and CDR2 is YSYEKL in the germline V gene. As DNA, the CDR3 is TGCGCCAGCAGCGTTGGGACAACCCCTAACTATGGCTACACCTTC. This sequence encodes CASSVGTTPNYGYTF.

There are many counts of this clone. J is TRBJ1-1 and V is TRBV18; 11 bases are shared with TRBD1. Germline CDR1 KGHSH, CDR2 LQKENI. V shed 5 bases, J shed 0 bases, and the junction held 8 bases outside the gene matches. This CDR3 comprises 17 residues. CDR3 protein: CASSVTGTGGMNTEAFF. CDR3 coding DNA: TGTGCCAGCTCAGTAACCGGGACAGGGGGGATGAACACTGAAGCTTTCTTT.

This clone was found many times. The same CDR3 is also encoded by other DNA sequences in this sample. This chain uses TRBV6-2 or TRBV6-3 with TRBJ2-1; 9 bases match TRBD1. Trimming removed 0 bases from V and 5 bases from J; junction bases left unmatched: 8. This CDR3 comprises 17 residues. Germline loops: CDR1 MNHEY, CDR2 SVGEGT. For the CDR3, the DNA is TGTGCCAGCAGTTACTCGGTCCGGGACAGGGCGGACAATGAGCAGTTCTTC. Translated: CASSYSVRDRADNEQFF.

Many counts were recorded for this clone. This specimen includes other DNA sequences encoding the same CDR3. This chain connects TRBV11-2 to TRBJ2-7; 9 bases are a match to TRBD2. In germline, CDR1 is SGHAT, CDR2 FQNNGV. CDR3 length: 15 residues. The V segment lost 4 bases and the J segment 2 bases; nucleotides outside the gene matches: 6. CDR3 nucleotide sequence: TGTGCCAGCAGCTCCCTAGCGGGACGGGCCTACGAGCAGTACTTC. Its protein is CASSSLAGRAYEQYF.

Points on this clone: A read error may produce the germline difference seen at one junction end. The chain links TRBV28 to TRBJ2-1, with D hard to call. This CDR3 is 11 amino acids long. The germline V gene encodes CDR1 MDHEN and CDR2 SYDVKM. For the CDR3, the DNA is TGTGCCAGCAGGGGCGGTAGAGAGCAGTCCTTC. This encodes CASRGGREQSF. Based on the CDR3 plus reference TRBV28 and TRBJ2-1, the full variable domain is DVKVTQSSRYLVKRTGEKVFLECVQDMDHENMFWYRQDPGLGLRLIYFSYDVKMKEKGDIPEGYSVSREKKERFSLILESASTNQTSMYLCASRGGREQSFGPGTRLTVL.

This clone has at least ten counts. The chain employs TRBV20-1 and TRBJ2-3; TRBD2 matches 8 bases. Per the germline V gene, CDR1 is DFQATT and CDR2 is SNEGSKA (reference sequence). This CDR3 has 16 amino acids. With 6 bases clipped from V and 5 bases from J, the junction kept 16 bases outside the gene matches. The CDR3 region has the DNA TGCAGTGCCCAGTCCGACGGGAGGGCCGGGGTAGATACGCAGTATTTT. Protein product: CSAQSDGRAGVDTQYF.

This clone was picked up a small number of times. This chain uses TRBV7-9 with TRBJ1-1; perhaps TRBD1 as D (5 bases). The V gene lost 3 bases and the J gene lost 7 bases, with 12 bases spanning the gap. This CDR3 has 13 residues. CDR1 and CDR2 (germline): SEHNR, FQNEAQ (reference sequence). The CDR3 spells CASSLWQGDEAFF. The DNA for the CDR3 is TGTGCCAGCAGCTTGTGGCAAGGGGATGAAGCTTTCTTT.

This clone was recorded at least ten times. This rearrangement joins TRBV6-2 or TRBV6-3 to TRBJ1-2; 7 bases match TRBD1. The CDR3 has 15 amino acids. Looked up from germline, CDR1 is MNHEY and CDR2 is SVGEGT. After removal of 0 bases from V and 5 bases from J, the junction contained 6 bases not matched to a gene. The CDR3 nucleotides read TGTGCCAGCAGTTACTCGGGCAGGGGGAGATATGGCTACACCTTC. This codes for CASSYSGRGRYGYTF.

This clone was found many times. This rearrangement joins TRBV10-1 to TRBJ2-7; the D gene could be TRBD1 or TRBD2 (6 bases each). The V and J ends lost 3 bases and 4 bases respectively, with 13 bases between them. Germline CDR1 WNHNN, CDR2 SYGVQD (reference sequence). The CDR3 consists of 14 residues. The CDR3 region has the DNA TGCGCCAGCAGTGAAGGGGGGAACGGGTACGAGCAGTACTTC. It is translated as CASSEGGNGYEQYF.

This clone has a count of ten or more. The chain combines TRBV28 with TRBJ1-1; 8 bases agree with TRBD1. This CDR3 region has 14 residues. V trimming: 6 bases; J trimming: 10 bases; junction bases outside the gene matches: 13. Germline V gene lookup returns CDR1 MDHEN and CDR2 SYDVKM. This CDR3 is CASSAIKQGVTAFF. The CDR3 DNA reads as TGTGCCAGCAGCGCCATAAAACAGGGGGTTACAGCTTTCTTT.

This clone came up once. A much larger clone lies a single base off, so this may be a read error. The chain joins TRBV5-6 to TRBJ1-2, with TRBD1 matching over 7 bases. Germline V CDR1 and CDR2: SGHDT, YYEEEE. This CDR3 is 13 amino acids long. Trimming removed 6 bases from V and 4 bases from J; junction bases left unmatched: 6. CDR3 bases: TGTGCCAGCATGGCAGGGGGACCCTATGGCTACACCTTC. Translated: CASMAGGPYGYTF. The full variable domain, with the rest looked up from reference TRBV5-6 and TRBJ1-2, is DAGVTQSPTHLIKTRGQQVTLRCSPKSGHDTVSWYQQALGQGPQFIFQYYEEEERQRGNFPDRFSGHQFPNYSSELNVNALLLGDSALYLCASMAGGPYGYTFGSGTRLTVV.

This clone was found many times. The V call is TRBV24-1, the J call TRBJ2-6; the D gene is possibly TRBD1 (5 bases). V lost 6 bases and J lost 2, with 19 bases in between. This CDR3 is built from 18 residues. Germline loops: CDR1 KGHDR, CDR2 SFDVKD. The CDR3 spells CATSKGPFTAPGANVLTF. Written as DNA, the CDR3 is TGTGCCACCAGTAAGGGGCCTTTCACCGCTCCTGGGGCCAACGTCCTGACTTTC.